This is a list of T cell receptor beta chains from one sample in a study of blood T cell repertoires in COVID-19. Sequenced by immunoSEQ multiplex PCR; TCRdb stores in-frame clones only, minus some. This sample yields about 63,000 clones, of which about 83% are seen a single time; approximately 19% belongs to the top ten. The sample taken for sequencing was peripheral blood. The receptors originated from a woman of 80 years or more with acute or convalescent COVID-19. CDR3s include the opening cysteine and the closing phenylalanine or tryptophan. Fields, in order: V gene, clone size, J gene, CDR3 length, D gene, CDR3 DNA, CDR3 protein. A D gene is named only where the DNA matches it firmly. Size is stated for part of the rows, as once, few or many counts, or as a class when the clone is expanded.

TRBV9	few	TRBJ2-3	16	TRBD2	TGTGCCAGCAGCGTAGGTGCAGCGGGAGGGCCAGATACGCAGTATTTT	CASSVGAAGGPDTQYF
TRBV6-2/TRBV6-3	NA	TRBJ1-1	14	NA	TGTGCCAGCAGTTACTCCACAGGGATCACTGAAGCTTTCTTT	CASSYSTGITEAFF
TRBV10-3	NA	TRBJ1-1	16	TRBD1	TGTGCCATCAGTGAGGGACAGGGGGCCATGAACACTGAAGCTTTCTTT	CAISEGQGAMNTEAFF
TRBV5-1	NA	TRBJ2-2	16	NA	TGCGCCAGCAGCTCGACAGTGTCTTCGAACACCGGGGAGCTGTTTTTT	CASSSTVSSNTGELFF
TRBV7-2	NA	TRBJ1-2	13	NA	TGTGCCAGCAGCCCGCCCGGGAACTATGGCTACACCTTC	CASSPPGNYGYTF
TRBV5-1	NA	TRBJ2-1	17	TRBD2	TGCGCCAGCAGCCCCAGGACTAGCGGGAGTAGACACAATGAGCAGTTCTTC	CASSPRTSGSRHNEQFF
TRBV7-2	few	TRBJ2-2	14	NA	TGTGCCAGCATGCAGACAGGCAACACCGGGGAGCTGTTTTTT	CASMQTGNTGELFF
TRBV12-3/TRBV12-4	NA	TRBJ2-1	13	NA	TGTGCCAGCAGTTCGCGGGCCGGGAATGAGCAGTTCTTC	CASSSRAGNEQFF
TRBV3-1/TRBV3-2	NA	TRBJ2-7	12	NA	TGTGCCAGCAGCAAAGACTACTCCGAGCAGTACTTC	CASSKDYSEQYF
TRBV30	NA	TRBJ1-2	13	NA	TGTGCCTGGACTTCTGACAGAAACTATGGCTACACCTTC	CAWTSDRNYGYTF
TRBV28	NA	TRBJ2-7	13	NA	TGTGCCAGCAGATTTACAGGGTGGCACGAGCAGTACTTC	CASRFTGWHEQYF
TRBV19	NA	TRBJ2-3	13	NA	TGTGCCAGTAGTGAGCGGGGCACAGATACGCAGTATTTT	CASSERGTDTQYF
TRBV21-1	NA	TRBJ2-7	13	NA	TGTGCCAGCAGGGCAGGGAGGTCCTACGAGCAGTACTTC	CASRAGRSYEQYF
TRBV9	NA	TRBJ1-5	15	NA	TGTGCCAGCAGCGTAGGTTCACAAGTCAATCAGCCCCAGCATTTT	CASSVGSQVNQPQHF
TRBV6-5	NA	TRBJ2-1	15	TRBD2	TGTGCCAGTCACCCAAAGAGCGGGGGGTACAATGAGCAGTTCTTC	CASHPKSGGYNEQFF
TRBV2	NA	TRBJ2-2	14	NA	TGTGCCAGTAGGGGCGGTTTCCAAGGCGGGGAGCTGTTTTTT	CASRGGFQGGELFF
TRBV9	NA	TRBJ1-6	16	TRBD1	TGTGCCAGCAGAGAGACCGGGACAGGTCTCTATTCACCCCTCCACTTT	CASRETGTGLYSPLHF
TRBV27	NA	TRBJ1-2	13	NA	TGTGCCAGCAGTTTCAGGCCAGCTTATGGCTACACCTTC	CASSFRPAYGYTF
TRBV7-3	NA	TRBJ1-2	16	NA	TGTGCCAGCAGCTTAACCGCTGGACATATAGGGAATGGCTACACCTTC	CASSLTAGHIGNGYTF
TRBV3-1/TRBV3-2	NA	TRBJ1-6	15	TRBD1	TGTGCCAGCAGCCAAGAACGGACAGGGAATTCACCCCTCCACTTT	CASSQERTGNSPLHF
TRBV28	once	TRBJ1-1	13	TRBD1	TGTGCCAGCAGGATCACCAAGGGGGCTCGGGCTTTCTTT	CASRITKGARAFF
TRBV4-2	NA	TRBJ2-2	14	NA	TGTGCCAGCAGACCTTGGACGGGGACCGGGGAGCTGTTTTTT	CASRPWTGTGELFF
TRBV7-8	NA	TRBJ2-1	17	TRBD2	TGTGCCAGCAGCTTAATGGGGACTAGCGGGATTTACAATGAGCAGTTCTTC	CASSLMGTSGIYNEQFF
TRBV10-2	NA	TRBJ2-3	14	TRBD2	TGCGCCAGTAGGAGCGGGGGGGTGCTGGATACGCAGTATTTT	CASRSGGVLDTQYF
TRBV5-1	few	TRBJ2-3	17	TRBD2	TGCGCCAGCAGCTTGGCCTCCGGGACTAGCGGGACAGATACGCAGTATTTT	CASSLASGTSGTDTQYF